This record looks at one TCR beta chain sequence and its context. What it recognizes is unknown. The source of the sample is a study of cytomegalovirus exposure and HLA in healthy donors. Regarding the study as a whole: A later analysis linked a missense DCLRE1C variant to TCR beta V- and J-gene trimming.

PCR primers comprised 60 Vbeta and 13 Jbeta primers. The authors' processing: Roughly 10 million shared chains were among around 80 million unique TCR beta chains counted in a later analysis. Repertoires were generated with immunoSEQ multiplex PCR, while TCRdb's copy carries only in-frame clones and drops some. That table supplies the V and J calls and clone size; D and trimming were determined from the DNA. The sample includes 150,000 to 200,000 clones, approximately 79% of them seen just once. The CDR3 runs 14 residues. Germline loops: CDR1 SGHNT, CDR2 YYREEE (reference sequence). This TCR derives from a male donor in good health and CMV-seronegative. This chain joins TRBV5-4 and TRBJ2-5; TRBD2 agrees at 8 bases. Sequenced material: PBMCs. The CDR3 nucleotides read TGTGCTTCTAGTAGCAGCGGGGGCCAAGAGACCCAGTACTTC. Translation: CASSSSGGQETQYF. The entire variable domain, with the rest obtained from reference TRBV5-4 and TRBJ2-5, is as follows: ETGVTQSPTHLIKTRGQQVTLRCSSQSGHNTVSWYQQALGQGPQFIFQYYREEENGRGNFPPRFSGLQFPNYSSELNVNALELDDSALYLCASSSSGGQETQYFGPGTRLLVL.